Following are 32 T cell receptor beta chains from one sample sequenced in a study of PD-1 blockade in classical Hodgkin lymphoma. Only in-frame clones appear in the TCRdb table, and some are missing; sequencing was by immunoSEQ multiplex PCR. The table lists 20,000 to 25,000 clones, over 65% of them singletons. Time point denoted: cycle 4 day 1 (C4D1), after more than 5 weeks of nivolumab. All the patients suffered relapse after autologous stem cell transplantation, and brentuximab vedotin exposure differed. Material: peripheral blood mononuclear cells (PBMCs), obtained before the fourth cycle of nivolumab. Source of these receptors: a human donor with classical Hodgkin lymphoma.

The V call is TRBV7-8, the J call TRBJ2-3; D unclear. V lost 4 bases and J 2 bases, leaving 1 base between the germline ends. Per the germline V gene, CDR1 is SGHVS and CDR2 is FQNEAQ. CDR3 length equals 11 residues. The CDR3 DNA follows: TGTGCCAGCAGCTCCACAGATACGCAGTATTTT. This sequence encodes CASSSTDTQYF.

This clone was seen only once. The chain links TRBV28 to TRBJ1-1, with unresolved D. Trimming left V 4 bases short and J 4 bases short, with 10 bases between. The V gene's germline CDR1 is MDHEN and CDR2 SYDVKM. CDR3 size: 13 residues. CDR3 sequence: CASSSHWGTEAFF. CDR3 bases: TGTGCCAGCAGTTCCCATTGGGGCACTGAAGCTTTCTTT.

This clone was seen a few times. This CDR3 is CSVGPGTQYF. The CDR3 DNA reads as TGCAGCGTCGGCCCGGGGACCCAGTACTTC. The J gene is TRBJ2-5, the V gene TRBV29-1; unclear D gene. The V gene's germline CDR1 is SQVTM and CDR2 ANQGSEA. This CDR3 has 10 amino acids. Trimming shortened V by 6 bases and J by 7 bases, and 9 bases separated the two germline ends.

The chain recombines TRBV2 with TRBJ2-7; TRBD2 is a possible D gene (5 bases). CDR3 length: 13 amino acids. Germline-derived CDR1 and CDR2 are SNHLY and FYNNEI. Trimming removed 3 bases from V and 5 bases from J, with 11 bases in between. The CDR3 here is CASSDTRYDEQYF. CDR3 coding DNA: TGTGCCAGCAGTGACACTAGGTACGACGAGCAGTACTTC. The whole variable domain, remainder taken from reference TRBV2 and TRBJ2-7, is EPEVTQTPSHQVTQMGQEVILRCVPISNHLYFYWYRQILGQKVEFLVSFYNNEISEKSEIFDDQFSVERPDGSNFTLKIRSTKLEDSAMYFCASSDTRYDEQYFGPGTRLTVT.

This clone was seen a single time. Written as DNA, the CDR3 is TGTGCCAGCAGCTTAGAGGACAGTAAGCAGTACTTC. Its protein is CASSLEDSKQYF. V usage is TRBV11-3 and J usage is TRBJ2-7; D perhaps matches TRBD1 (6 bases). V was cut by 0 bases and J by 8 bases, with 8 bases left in between. The CDR3 totals 12 residues. Germline-derived CDR1 and CDR2 are SGHNT and YENEEA.

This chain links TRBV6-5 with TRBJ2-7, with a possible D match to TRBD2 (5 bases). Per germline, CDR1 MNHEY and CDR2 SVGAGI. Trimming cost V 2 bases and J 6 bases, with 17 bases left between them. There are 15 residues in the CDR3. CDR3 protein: CASSYKPGFSLEQYF. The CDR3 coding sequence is TGTGCCAGCAGTTACAAGCCGGGATTTTCGCTCGAGCAGTACTTC.

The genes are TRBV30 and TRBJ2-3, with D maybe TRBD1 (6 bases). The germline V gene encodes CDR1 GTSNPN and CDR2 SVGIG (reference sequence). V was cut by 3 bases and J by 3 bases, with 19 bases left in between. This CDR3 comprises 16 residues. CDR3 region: CAWRGNRVTWTDTQYF. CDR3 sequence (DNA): TGTGCCTGGAGAGGGAACAGGGTTACTTGGACAGATACGCAGTATTTT.

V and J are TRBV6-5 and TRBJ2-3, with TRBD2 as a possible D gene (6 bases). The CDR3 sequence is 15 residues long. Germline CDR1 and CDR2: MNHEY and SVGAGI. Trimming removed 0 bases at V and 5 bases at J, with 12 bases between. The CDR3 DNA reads TGTGCCAGCAGTTACTCGACCGTGGGAGGAGATACGCAGTATTTT. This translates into CASSYSTVGGDTQYF.

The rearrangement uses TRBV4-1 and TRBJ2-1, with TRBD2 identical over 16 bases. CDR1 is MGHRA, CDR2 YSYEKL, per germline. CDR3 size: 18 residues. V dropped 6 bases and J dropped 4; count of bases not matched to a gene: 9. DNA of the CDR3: TGCGCCAGCAGATCGGGACTAGCGGGAGGGGCCTTATACAATGAGCAGTTCTTC. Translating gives CASRSGLAGGALYNEQFF.

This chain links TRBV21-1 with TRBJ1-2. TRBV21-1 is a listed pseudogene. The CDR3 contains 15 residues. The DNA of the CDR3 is TGTGCCAGCAGCAGGGAAAGGGGGGCCTACTATGGCTACACCTTC. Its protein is CASSRERGAYYGYTF.

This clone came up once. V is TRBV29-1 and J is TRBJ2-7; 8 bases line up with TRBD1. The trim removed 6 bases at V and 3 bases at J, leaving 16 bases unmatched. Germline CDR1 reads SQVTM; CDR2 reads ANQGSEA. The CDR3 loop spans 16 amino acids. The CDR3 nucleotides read TGCAGCGTGAACCGGGACAGGAGGTCCGGGGGCTACGAGCAGTACTTC. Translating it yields CSVNRDRRSGGYEQYF.

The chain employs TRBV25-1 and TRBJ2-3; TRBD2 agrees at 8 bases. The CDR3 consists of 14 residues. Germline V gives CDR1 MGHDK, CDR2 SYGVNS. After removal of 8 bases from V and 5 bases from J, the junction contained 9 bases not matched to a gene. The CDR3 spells CASLTGGARDTQYF. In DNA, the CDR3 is TGTGCCAGCCTCACGGGGGGGGCGAGAGATACGCAGTATTTT.

The CDR3 protein is CASSIGQGGISAGANVLTF. The CDR3 DNA reads TGTGCCAGCAGCATAGGACAGGGTGGAATATCGGCTGGGGCCAACGTCCTGACTTTC. The V call is TRBV5-4, the J call TRBJ2-6; 8 nucleotides agree with TRBD1. The CDR3 has 19 amino acids. V lost 4 bases, J lost 2 bases, and 14 bases stayed unmatched. CDR1 and CDR2 from the germline V gene are SGHNT and YYREEE (reference sequence).

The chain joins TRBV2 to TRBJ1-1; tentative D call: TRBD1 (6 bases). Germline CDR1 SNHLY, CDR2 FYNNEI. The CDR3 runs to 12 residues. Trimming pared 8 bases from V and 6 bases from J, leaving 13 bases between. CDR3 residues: CASPGRGAEAFF. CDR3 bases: TGTGCCAGCCCCGGGAGGGGGGCTGAAGCTTTCTTT.

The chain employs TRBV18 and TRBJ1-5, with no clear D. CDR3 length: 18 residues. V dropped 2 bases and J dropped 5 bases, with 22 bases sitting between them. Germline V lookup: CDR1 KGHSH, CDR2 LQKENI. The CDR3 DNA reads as TGTGCCAGCTCACCAAAGGAGGTGGGGAAAACCTCCTATCAGCCCCAGCATTTT. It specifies CASSPKEVGKTSYQPQHF.

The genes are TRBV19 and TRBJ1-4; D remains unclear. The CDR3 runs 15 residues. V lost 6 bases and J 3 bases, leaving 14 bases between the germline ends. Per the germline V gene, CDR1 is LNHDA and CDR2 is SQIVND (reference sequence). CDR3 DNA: TGTGCCAGTAGCCCGGGAGAGACACCTAATGAAAAACTGTTTTTT. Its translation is CASSPGETPNEKLFF.

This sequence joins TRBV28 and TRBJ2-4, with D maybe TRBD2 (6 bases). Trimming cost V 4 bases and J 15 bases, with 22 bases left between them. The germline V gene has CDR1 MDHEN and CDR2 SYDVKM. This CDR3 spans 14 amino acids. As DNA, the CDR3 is TGTGCCAGCAGTTACCGGGACTCACTTCCTTTCGCGTACTTC. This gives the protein CASSYRDSLPFAYF.

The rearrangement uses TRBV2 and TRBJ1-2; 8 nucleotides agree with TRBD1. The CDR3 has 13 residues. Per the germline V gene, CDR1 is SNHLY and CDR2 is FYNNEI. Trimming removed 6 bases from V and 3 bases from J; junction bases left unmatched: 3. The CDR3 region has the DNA TGTGCCAGCAGCGTGACAGGGGACTATGGCTACACCTTC. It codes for CASSVTGDYGYTF.

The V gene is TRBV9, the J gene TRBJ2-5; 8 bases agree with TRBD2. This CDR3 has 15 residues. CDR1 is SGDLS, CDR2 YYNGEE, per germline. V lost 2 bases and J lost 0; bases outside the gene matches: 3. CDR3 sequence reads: CASSVLAGHQETQYF. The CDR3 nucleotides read TGTGCCAGCAGCGTGCTAGCGGGTCACCAAGAGACCCAGTACTTC.

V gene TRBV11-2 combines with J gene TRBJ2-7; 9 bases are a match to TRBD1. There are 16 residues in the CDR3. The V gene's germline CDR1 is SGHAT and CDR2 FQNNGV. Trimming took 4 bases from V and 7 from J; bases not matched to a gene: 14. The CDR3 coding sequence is TGTGCCAGCAGCTCGACGTCCGGGACAGGGCCGTTTGAGCAGTACTTC. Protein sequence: CASSSTSGTGPFEQYF.

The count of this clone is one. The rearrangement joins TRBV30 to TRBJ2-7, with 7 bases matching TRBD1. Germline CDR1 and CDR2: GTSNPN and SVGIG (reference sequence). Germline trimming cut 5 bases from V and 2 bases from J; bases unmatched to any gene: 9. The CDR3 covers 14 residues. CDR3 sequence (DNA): TGTGCCTGGGCCCTAGGGGACAGAACCTACGAGCAGTACTTC. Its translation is CAWALGDRTYEQYF.

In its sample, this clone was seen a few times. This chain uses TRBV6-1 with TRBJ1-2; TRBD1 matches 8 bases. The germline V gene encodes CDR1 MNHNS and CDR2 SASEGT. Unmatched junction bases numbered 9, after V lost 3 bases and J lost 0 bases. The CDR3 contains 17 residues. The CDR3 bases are TGTGCCAGCAGTGATGTATTCAGGGGGCCCGCTAACTATGGCTACACCTTC. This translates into CASSDVFRGPANYGYTF.

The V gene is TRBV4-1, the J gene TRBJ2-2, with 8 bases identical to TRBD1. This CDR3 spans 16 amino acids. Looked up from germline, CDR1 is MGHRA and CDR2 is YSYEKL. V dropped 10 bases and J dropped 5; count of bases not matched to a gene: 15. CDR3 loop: CATQPQGDIFTGELFF. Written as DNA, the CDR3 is TGCGCCACCCAGCCACAGGGGGATATATTTACCGGGGAGCTGTTTTTT.

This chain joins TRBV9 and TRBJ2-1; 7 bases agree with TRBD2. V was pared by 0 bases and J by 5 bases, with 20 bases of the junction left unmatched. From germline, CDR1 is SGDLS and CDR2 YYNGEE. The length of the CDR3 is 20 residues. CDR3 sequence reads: CASSVATGSPVRGTNNEQFF. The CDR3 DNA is TGTGCCAGCAGCGTAGCTACCGGGAGCCCCGTACGCGGGACTAACAATGAGCAGTTCTTC.

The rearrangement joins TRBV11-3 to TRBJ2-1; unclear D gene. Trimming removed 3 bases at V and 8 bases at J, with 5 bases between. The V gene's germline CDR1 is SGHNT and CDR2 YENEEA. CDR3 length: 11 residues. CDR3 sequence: CASSLWDEQFF. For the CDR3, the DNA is TGTGCCAGCAGCTTGTGGGATGAGCAGTTCTTC.

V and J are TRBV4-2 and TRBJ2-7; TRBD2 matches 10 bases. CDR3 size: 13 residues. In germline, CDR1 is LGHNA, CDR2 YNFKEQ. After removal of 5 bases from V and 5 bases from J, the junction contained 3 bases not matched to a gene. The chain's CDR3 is CASSTLAGDEQYF. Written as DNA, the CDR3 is TGTGCCAGCAGCACTCTAGCGGGAGACGAGCAGTACTTC.

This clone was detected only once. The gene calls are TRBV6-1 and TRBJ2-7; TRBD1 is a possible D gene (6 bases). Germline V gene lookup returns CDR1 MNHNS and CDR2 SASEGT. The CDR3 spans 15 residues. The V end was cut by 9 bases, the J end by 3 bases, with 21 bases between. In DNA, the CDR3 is TGTGCCAGGTATGAATCAGGGATCAGGGGCTACGAGCAGTACTTC. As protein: CARYESGIRGYEQYF.

Here the CDR3 DNA reads TGTGCCAGCAGCACCGGGACAGGGGATTACAATGAGCAGTTCTTC. Translation: CASSTGTGDYNEQFF. This chain uses TRBV6-1 with TRBJ2-1, with TRBD1 matching over 10 bases. The CDR3 has 15 amino acids. Per germline, CDR1 MNHNS and CDR2 SASEGT. The trim removed 6 bases at V and 4 bases at J, leaving 6 bases unmatched.

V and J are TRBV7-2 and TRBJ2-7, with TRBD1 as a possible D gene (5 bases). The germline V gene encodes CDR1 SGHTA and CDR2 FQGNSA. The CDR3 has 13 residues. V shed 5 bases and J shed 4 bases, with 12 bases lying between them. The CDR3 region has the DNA TGTGCCAGCAGCCCCTTTAGACAGTACGAGCAGTACTTC. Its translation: CASSPFRQYEQYF.

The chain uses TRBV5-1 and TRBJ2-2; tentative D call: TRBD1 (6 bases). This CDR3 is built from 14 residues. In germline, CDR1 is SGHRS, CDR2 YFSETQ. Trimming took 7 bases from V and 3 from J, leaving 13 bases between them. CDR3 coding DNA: TGCGCCAGCGGAAACAGGGCGCACACCGGGGAGCTGTTTTTT. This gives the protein CASGNRAHTGELFF.

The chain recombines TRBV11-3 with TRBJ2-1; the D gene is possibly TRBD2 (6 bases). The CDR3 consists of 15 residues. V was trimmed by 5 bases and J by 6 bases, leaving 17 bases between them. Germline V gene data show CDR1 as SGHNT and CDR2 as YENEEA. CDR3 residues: CASSEPGLKSNEQFF. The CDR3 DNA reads TGTGCCAGCAGCGAACCGGGACTGAAATCCAATGAGCAGTTCTTC.

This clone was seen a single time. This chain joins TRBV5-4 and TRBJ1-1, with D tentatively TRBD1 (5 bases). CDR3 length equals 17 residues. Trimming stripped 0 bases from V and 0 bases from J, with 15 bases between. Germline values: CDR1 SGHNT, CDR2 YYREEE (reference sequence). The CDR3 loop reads CASSLAGLGGVNTEAFF. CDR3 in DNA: TGTGCCAGCAGCTTGGCGGGGTTAGGAGGGGTGAACACTGAAGCTTTCTTT.